The 21 T cell receptor beta chains in this list originate from one sample, sequenced in a study of blood T cell repertoires in COVID-19. Sequenced by immunoSEQ multiplex PCR; TCRdb stores in-frame clones only, minus some. The sample records a few hundred thousand clones, around nine tenths being singletons. Sequencing used peripheral blood. The receptors derive from an elderly man with acute or convalescent COVID-19.

CDR3 in amino acids: CASSLKQGLWYEQYF. The CDR3 region has the DNA TGTGCCAGCAGCTTAAAGCAGGGTCTTTGGTACGAGCAGTACTTC. V usage is TRBV7-6 and J usage is TRBJ2-7, with D tentatively TRBD1 (5 bases). The CDR3 contains 15 residues. Trimming shortened V by 2 bases and J by 4 bases, and 15 bases separated the two germline ends. Germline values: CDR1 SGHVS, CDR2 FNYEAQ.

The gene calls are TRBV13 and TRBJ2-5; TRBD1 agrees at 9 bases. This CDR3 is built from 14 residues. Germline lookup yields CDR1 PRHDT and CDR2 FYEKMQ (reference sequence). V was clipped by 5 bases and J by 4 bases; unmatched bases: 5. The DNA for the CDR3 is TGTGCCAGCAGCCCAACAGGGGGCTCAGAGACCCAGTACTTC. This sequence encodes CASSPTGGSETQYF.

This clone has only a few counts. The chain is built from TRBV12-5 and TRBJ2-7, with unresolved D. V was cut by 2 bases and J by 3 bases, with 11 bases left in between. Germline V CDR1 and CDR2: LGHNT, FRNRAP. The CDR3 contains 14 residues. The CDR3 spells CASGLYGESYEQYF. The CDR3 DNA follows: TGTGCTAGTGGTTTGTACGGAGAAAGCTACGAGCAGTACTTC.

The rearrangement links TRBV15 to TRBJ2-1; 7 bases are shared with TRBD1. V was pared by 1 base and J by 3 bases, with 3 bases of the junction left unmatched. The CDR3 runs to 15 residues. Germline CDR1 reads LNHNV; CDR2 reads YYDKDF (reference sequence). The DNA of the CDR3 is TGTGCCACCAGCAGAGGACAGGGAATCTACAATGAGCAGTTCTTC. Amino acids: CATSRGQGIYNEQFF. Variable domain in full (rest from reference TRBV15 and TRBJ2-1): DAMVIQNPRYQVTQFGKPVTLSCSQTLNHNVMYWYQQKSSQAPKLLFHYYDKDFNNEADTPDNFQSRRPNTSFCFLDIRSPGLGDTAMYLCATSRGQGIYNEQFFGPGTRLTVL.

V is TRBV6-6 and J is TRBJ2-7; TRBD1 agrees at 7 bases. The germline CDR1 and CDR2 sequences are MNHNY and SVGAGI (reference sequence). The CDR3 totals 15 residues. V dropped 6 bases and J dropped 1; count of bases not matched to a gene: 9. The CDR3 DNA follows: TGTGCCAGCAGGCAGACAGGGAAGGCGTCCTACGAGCAGTACTTC. Amino acids: CASRQTGKASYEQYF.

This sequence joins TRBV19 and TRBJ1-1; D is unresolved. Per the germline V gene, CDR1 is LNHDA and CDR2 is SQIVND (reference sequence). Trimming left V 0 bases short and J 11 bases short, with 16 bases between. There are 14 residues in the CDR3. Written as DNA, the CDR3 is TGTGCCAGTAGTATAGATCGGGGAAGATCCGAGGCTTTCTTT. It yields the protein CASSIDRGRSEAFF.

DNA of the CDR3: TGTGCCAGCAGCTTACGGACAGGGGGCCTCGAGCAGTACTTC. As protein: CASSLRTGGLEQYF. The chain links TRBV11-2 to TRBJ2-7; 11 bases are shared with TRBD1. V gave up 2 bases and J gave up 6 bases; unmatched junction bases: 3. Germline V lookup: CDR1 SGHAT, CDR2 FQNNGV. The CDR3 contains 14 residues.

This rearrangement joins TRBV5-6 to TRBJ1-1; perhaps TRBD1 as D (5 bases). V dropped 4 bases and J dropped 1 base, with 14 bases sitting between them. The CDR3 sequence is 15 residues long. CDR1 is SGHDT and CDR2 is YYEEEE in the germline V gene. In DNA form, the CDR3 reads TGTGCCAGCAGCCGGTGGGGGGAGTCGAACACTGAAGCTTTCTTT. Translated, it gives CASSRWGESNTEAFF.

The chain links TRBV19 to TRBJ1-1, with D unclear. Germline V gene sequence: CDR1 LNHDA, CDR2 SQIVND (reference sequence). V was shortened by 1 base and J by 12 bases, with 15 bases between the two germline ends. CDR3 length: 13 amino acids. The CDR3 sequence is CASSIATTPRPFF. The CDR3 nucleotides read TGTGCCAGTAGTATAGCCACAACTCCCAGGCCTTTCTTT. The full variable domain, in which reference TRBV19 and TRBJ1-1 provide the parts outside the CDR3, is DGGITQSPKYLFRKEGQNVTLSCEQNLNHDAMYWYRQDPGQGLRLIYYSQIVNDFQKGDIAEGYSVSREKKESFPLTVTSAQKNPTAFYLCASSIATTPRPFFGQGTRLTVV.

The CDR3 nucleotides read TGTGCCAGCAGCTTAGGGGCGGGATACGAGCAGTTCTTC. It yields the protein CASSLGAGYEQFF. The chain joins TRBV5-6 to TRBJ2-1, with D possibly being TRBD2 (6 bases). There are 13 residues in the CDR3. V was pared by 2 bases and J by 10 bases, with 13 bases between. Germline V gene sequence: CDR1 SGHDT, CDR2 YYEEEE.

The rearrangement links TRBV14 to TRBJ2-7; 9 positions match TRBD1. Germline CDR1 and CDR2: SGHDN and FVKESK. Trimming took 6 bases from V and 2 from J; bases not matched to a gene: 5. The length of the CDR3 is 14 residues. CDR3 in amino acids: CASSRQGGAYEQYF. CDR3 DNA: TGTGCCAGCAGTCGACAGGGGGGAGCCTACGAGCAGTACTTC.

The gene calls are TRBV27 and TRBJ1-5, with 11 bases that match TRBD1. V dropped 2 bases and J dropped 4; count of bases not matched to a gene: 7. In germline, CDR1 is MNHEY, CDR2 SMNVEV (reference sequence). The CDR3 spans 17 residues. The CDR3 spells CASSLTPDRGRNQPQHF. CDR3 nucleotide sequence: TGTGCCAGCAGTTTAACCCCGGACAGGGGGCGAAATCAGCCCCAGCATTTT.

This clone has just one count. Written as DNA, the CDR3 is TGCGCCAGCAGTCAATTGGCGGACAGCCACGAGCAGTACTTC. The encoded protein is CASSQLADSHEQYF. The chain couples TRBV23-1 to TRBJ2-7; the D gene is possibly TRBD1 (6 bases). TRBV23-1 is known as an ORF, though its function is uncertain. The ends were cut back, 1 base at V and 5 bases at J, with 12 bases in the middle. The CDR3 runs 14 residues.

The chain combines TRBV5-1 with TRBJ1-2, with D possibly TRBD1 on 6 matching bases. Germline loops: CDR1 SGHRS, CDR2 YFSETQ. This CDR3 has 13 residues. V gave up 0 bases and J gave up 7 bases, with 10 bases separating them. The CDR3 sequence: CASSLDRETGYTF. The CDR3 region has the DNA TGCGCCAGCAGCTTGGACAGGGAAACTGGCTACACCTTC. The whole variable domain, filled in from reference TRBV5-1 and TRBJ1-2, reads KAGVTQTPRYLIKTRGQQVTLSCSPISGHRSVSWYQQTPGQGLQFLFEYFSETQRNKGNFPGRFSGRQFSNSRSEMNVSTLELGDSALYLCASSLDRETGYTFGSGTRLTVV.

The chain recombines TRBV4-1 with TRBJ2-1; TRBD1 matches 10 bases. CDR1 and CDR2 from the germline V gene are MGHRA and YSYEKL. The V and J ends lost 0 bases and 2 bases, in that order; junction bases with no gene match: 1. The CDR3 has 16 amino acids. The CDR3 spells CASSQEGQGPYNEQFF. In DNA form, the CDR3 reads TGCGCCAGCAGCCAAGAGGGACAGGGGCCCTACAATGAGCAGTTCTTC.

The rearrangement links TRBV3-1 (or the pseudogene TRBV3-2) to TRBJ1-1, with 8 positions matching TRBD1. V dropped 4 bases and J dropped 1; count of bases not matched to a gene: 11. CDR1 is LGHDT and CDR2 is YNNKEL in the germline V gene (reference sequence). CDR3 size: 17 residues. CDR3 sequence (DNA): TGTGCCAGCAGCCCCGGGGAGGGACAGGCTAAGAACACTGAAGCTTTCTTT. Encoded protein: CASSPGEGQAKNTEAFF.

This clone was recorded once. The chain joins TRBV6-5 to TRBJ2-5; D uncertain. The CDR3 loop spans 14 amino acids. CDR1 and CDR2 (germline): MNHEY, SVGAGI. The V end lost 7 bases, the J end lost 2 bases, and 14 bases lay between the germline ends. CDR3 sequence: CASTFTALQETQYF. Here the CDR3 DNA reads TGTGCCAGCACCTTCACAGCCCTACAAGAGACCCAGTACTTC.

The J gene is TRBJ2-1, the V gene TRBV6-2 or TRBV6-3; 14 bases agree with TRBD2. This CDR3 is 17 amino acids long. The V segment lost 6 bases and the J segment 3 bases; nucleotides outside the gene matches: 7. The germline V gene encodes CDR1 MNHEY and CDR2 SVGEGT. The CDR3 DNA reads as TGTGCCAGCAGCCAGACTAGCGGGAGGGCGATCTACAATGAGCAGTTCTTC. It codes for CASSQTSGRAIYNEQFF.

This clone was counted a single time. The chain links TRBV11-2 to TRBJ2-3; 9 bases are shared with TRBD2. With V trimmed by 6 bases and J by 11 bases, 15 bases remained unmatched. The germline gives CDR1 SGHAT, CDR2 FQNNGV. There are 15 residues in the CDR3. The CDR3 nucleotides are TGTGCCAGCAGTCGTCCAGCGGGGGGCCAGATAAGGCAGTATTTT. It is translated as CASSRPAGGQIRQYF.

The rearrangement joins TRBV7-9 to TRBJ2-2, with D possibly TRBD2 on 7 matching bases. V lost 4 bases, J lost 4 bases, and 10 bases lay in between. The CDR3 extends over 14 amino acids. Germline V gives CDR1 SEHNR, CDR2 FQNEAQ (reference sequence). CDR3 DNA sequence: TGTGCCAGCAGCTCCGGGGGGCGCACCGGGGAGCTGTTTTTT. Translating it yields CASSSGGRTGELFF.

The gene calls are TRBV18 and TRBJ1-5; 8 nucleotides agree with TRBD1. The CDR3 consists of 15 residues. Germline V gene lookup returns CDR1 KGHSH and CDR2 LQKENI. V trimming: 3 bases; J trimming: 4 bases; junction bases outside the gene matches: 5. The CDR3 DNA is TGTGCCAGCTCACCTATAGGACAGGGAAATCAGCCCCAGCATTTT. The encoded protein is CASSPIGQGNQPQHF. The full variable domain, in which reference TRBV18 and TRBJ1-5 provide the parts outside the CDR3, is NAGVMQNPRHLVRRRGQEARLRCSPMKGHSHVYWYRQLPEEGLKFMVYLQKENIIDESGMPKERFSAEFPKEGPSILRIQQVVRGDSAAYFCASSPIGQGNQPQHFGDGTRLSIL.